The TCR beta chain described here comes from a study of cytomegalovirus exposure and HLA in healthy donors. Researchers ran the PCR with 60 Vbeta and 13 Jbeta primers. Method: immunoSEQ multiplex PCR; TCRdb's copy keeps in-frame clones and lacks some. The data show a few hundred thousand clones, with approximately 80% seen just once and 1.3% to 1.5% held by the top ten. Whole-study findings and limits: Per published accounts, TCR beta sequences correctly predicted the HLA-A and HLA-B alleles of most subjects. An apparent linkage of common viral pathogens to several of the most significant clusters emerged in a later analysis.

The CDR3 has 16 residues. Germline V CDR1 and CDR2: SGHRS, YFSETQ. Trimming cost V 0 bases and J 6 bases; bases outside gene matches: 11. Remarks on this clone: Its matching antigen is unknown.

The chain recombines TRBV5-1 with TRBJ2-7, with TRBD1 matching over 8 bases. The sample taken for sequencing was PBMCs. This TCR was sampled from a girl between 10 and 17 years old in good health and CMV-seronegative. DNA for the CDR3: TGCGCCAGCAGCTTGGCTACCGGGACAGGTGGAGTCGAGCAGTACTTC. Translated, it gives CASSLATGTGGVEQYF.